This T cell receptor (beta chain) was captured in a study of molecular identifiers for immune sequencing clone quantification. TCRdb reanalysed the PCR reads using MiXCR and keeps one entry per CDR3 protein. The data hold under 600,000 distinct CDR3 sequences, with around 21% observed a single time. The V end was cut by 8 bases, the J end by 2 bases, with 10 bases between. This CDR3 region has 12 residues. The sample comprised naive CD8+ T cells from blood, with Jurkat cell RNA spiked in. Subset in this sample: FACS-sorted CD8+CD4-CCR7+CD45RA+ naive T cells. This chain joins TRBV12-3 or TRBV12-4 and TRBJ2-7; D is unresolved. The receptor comes from a human donor in good health. Some libraries in this study had Jurkat cell RNA spiked in. DNA of the CDR3: TGTGCCAGCGGTGGGGAACCCTACGAGCAGTACTTC. Protein product: CASGGEPYEQYF.